The 8 T cell receptor beta chains below all came from one sample that was sequenced in a study of T-cell reconstitution after alpha-beta-depleted transplantation in children. During its preparation, the TCRbeta library received unique molecular identifiers. TCRdb passed the PCR reads through MiXCR, listing each CDR3 protein once. The sample lists 190,000 or so distinct CDR3 sequences; 6.5% to 7.5% were seen once. The source was PBMCs from the stem cell graft donor, collected from the stem cell graft. The receptors originated from a human donor who donated a stem cell graft to a child with Wiskott-Aldrich syndrome.

The sample holds many counts of this clonotype. The chain employs TRBV20-1 and TRBJ1-5; perhaps TRBD1 as D (6 bases). The CDR3 contains 13 residues. V gave up 0 bases and J gave up 11 bases, with 14 bases separating them. Germline lookup yields CDR1 DFQATT and CDR2 SNEGSKA (reference sequence). CDR3: CSAREGALGTQHF. CDR3 bases: TGCAGTGCTAGAGAGGGGGCCCTAGGAACCCAGCATTTT.

This clonotype has at least ten counts. This chain joins TRBV29-1 and TRBJ1-1; D is unclear. V was cut by 8 bases and J by 2 bases, with 9 bases left in between. The CDR3 covers 11 residues. Germline CDR1 reads SQVTM; CDR2 reads ANQGSEA. The CDR3 loop is CSTSYNTEAFF. The CDR3 DNA reads TGCAGCACAAGTTATAACACTGAAGCTTTCTTT.

This clonotype was counted ten times or more. V and J are TRBV13 and TRBJ1-4; D call uncertain. Germline CDR1 and CDR2: PRHDT and FYEKMQ (reference sequence). The CDR3 covers 14 residues. Trimming removed 0 bases from V and 8 bases from J, with 10 bases in between. The CDR3 DNA follows: TGTGCCAGCAGCTTAGGCCTCTACAGAGAAAAACTGTTTTTT. Residues: CASSLGLYREKLFF. Together with reference TRBV13 and TRBJ1-4, the CDR3 gives the full variable domain: AAGVIQSPRHLIKEKRETATLKCYPIPRHDTVYWYQQGPGQDPQFLISFYEKMQSDKGSIPDRFSAQQFSDYHSELNMSSLELGDSALYFCASSLGLYREKLFFGSGTQLSVL.

This clonotype was found many times. The rearrangement uses TRBV3-1 and TRBJ2-5; D is unclear. The CDR3 is made up of 12 amino acids. Trimming removed 0 bases from V and 4 bases from J, with 3 bases in between. Germline V gives CDR1 LGHDT, CDR2 YNNKEL (reference sequence). This chain's CDR3 is CASSQDTETQYF. DNA of the CDR3: TGTGCCAGCAGCCAAGACACAGAGACCCAGTACTTC.

This clonotype was detected ten times or more. The chain employs TRBV5-1 and TRBJ2-7; 8 positions match TRBD1. J was trimmed by 12 bases and V by 4 bases; bases with no gene match: 18. The CDR3 is made up of 15 amino acids. CDR1 SGHRS and CDR2 YFSETQ come from the germline V gene. The CDR3 bases are TGCGCCAGCAGCATCGAAGGCCAGGGGGCCCAACCGTGGTACTTC. Translated, it gives CASSIEGQGAQPWYF.

This clonotype has ten or more counts. This chain connects TRBV7-8 to TRBJ2-3; TRBD2 agrees at 7 bases. The CDR3 is made up of 16 amino acids. V was clipped by 1 base and J by 3 bases; unmatched bases: 7. Germline CDR1 reads SGHVS; CDR2 reads FQNEAQ. In DNA form, the CDR3 reads TGTGCCAGCAGCTTAGAAGGCGCGGGAGTGACAGATACGCAGTATTTT. This codes for CASSLEGAGVTDTQYF.

This clonotype was picked up many times. The J gene is TRBJ1-5, the V gene TRBV10-3; 9 positions agree with TRBD1. The V and J ends lost 6 bases and 9 bases, in that order; junction bases with no gene match: 12. The CDR3 is made up of 15 amino acids. Germline CDR1 is ENHRY and CDR2 is SYGVKD. The CDR3 nucleotides read TGTGCCATCAGCCCGGGACAGGGCGTTATGCGGCCCCAGCATTTT. Translation: CAISPGQGVMRPQHF.

This clonotype was detected many times. The gene calls are TRBV3-1 and TRBJ1-2, with D unresolved. From germline, CDR1 is LGHDT and CDR2 YNNKEL (reference sequence). The CDR3 spans 13 residues. V gave up 2 bases and J gave up 2 bases, with 6 bases separating them. CDR3 region: CASSQQSNYGYTF. CDR3 DNA sequence: TGTGCCAGCAGCCAACAGTCCAACTATGGCTACACCTTC.